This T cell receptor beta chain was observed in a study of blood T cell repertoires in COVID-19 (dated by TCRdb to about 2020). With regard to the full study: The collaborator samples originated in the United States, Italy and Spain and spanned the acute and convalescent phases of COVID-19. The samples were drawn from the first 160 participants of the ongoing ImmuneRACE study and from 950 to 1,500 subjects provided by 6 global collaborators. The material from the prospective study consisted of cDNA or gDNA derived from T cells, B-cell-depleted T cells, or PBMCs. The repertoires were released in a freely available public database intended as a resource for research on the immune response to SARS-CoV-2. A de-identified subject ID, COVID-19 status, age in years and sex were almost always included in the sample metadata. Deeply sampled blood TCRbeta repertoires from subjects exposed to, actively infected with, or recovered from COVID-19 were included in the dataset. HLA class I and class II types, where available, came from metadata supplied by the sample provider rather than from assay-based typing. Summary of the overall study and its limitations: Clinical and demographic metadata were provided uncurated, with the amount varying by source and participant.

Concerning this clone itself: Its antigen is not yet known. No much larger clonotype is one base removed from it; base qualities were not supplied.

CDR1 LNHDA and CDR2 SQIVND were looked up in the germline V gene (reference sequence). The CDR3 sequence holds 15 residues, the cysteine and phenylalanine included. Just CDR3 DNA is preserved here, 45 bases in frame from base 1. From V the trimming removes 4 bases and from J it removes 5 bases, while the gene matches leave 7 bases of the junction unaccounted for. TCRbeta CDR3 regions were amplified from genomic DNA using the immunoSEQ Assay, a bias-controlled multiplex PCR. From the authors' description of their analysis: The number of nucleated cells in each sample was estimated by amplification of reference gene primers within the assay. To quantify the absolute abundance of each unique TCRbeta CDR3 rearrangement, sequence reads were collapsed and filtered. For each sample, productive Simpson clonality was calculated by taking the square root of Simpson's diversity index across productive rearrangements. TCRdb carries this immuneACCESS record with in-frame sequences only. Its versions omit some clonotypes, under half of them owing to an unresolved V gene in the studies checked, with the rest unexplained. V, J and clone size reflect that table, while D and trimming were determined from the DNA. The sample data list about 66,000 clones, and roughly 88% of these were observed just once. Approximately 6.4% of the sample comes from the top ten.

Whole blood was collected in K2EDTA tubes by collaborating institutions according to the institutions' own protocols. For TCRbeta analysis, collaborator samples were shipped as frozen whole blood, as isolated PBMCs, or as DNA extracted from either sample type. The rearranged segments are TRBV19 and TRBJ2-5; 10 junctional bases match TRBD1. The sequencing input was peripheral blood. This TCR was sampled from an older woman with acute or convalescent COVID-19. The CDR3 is CASSKGTGARETQYF. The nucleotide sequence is TGTGCCAGTAGTAAAGGGACAGGGGCGAGGGAGACCCAGTACTTC.